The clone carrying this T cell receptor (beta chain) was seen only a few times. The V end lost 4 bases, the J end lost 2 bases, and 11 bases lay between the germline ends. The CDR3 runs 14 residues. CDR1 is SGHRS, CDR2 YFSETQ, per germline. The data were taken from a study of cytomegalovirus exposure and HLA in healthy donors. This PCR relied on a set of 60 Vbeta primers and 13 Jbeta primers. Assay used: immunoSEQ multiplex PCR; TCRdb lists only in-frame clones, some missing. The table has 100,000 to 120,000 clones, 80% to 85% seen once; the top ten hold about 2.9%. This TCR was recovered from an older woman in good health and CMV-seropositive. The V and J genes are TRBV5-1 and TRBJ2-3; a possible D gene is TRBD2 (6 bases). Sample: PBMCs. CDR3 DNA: TGCGCCAGCAGCCCCCGACTAGTCACAGATACGCAGTATTTT. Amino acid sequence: CASSPRLVTDTQYF.